Listed below are T cell receptor beta chains from one sample, sequenced in a study of shared clonotypes between healthy human individuals. Only in-frame clones appear in the TCRdb table, and some are missing; sequencing was by immunoSEQ multiplex PCR. In the table there are over a million clones, around 97% of which are singletons. Input material: naive CD4+ T cells sorted from blood. All receptors come from a man younger than 45 in good health. Each CDR3 is given with its conserved first and last residue.

V gene	J gene	CDR3 length	CDR3 protein
TRBV7-9	TRBJ2-1	15	CASSFVGTTYNEQFF
TRBV7-9	TRBJ2-4	16	CASSRLAELAKNIQYF
TRBV6-1	TRBJ2-1	16	CASSERQGVFYNEQFF
TRBV5-1	TRBJ2-3	14	CASSLGTLGDTQYF
TRBV6-5	TRBJ1-1	14	CASSSVRGSTEAFF
TRBV19	TRBJ1-4	13	CASIRGDNEKLFF
TRBV7-3	TRBJ2-5	15	CASSLGDSQQETQYF
TRBV5-1	TRBJ2-2	13	CASSIERTGELFF
TRBV7-8	TRBJ1-4	20	CASSSTQIKGQGAGSEKLFF
TRBV5-1	TRBJ2-1	16	CASSLSAAGTYNEQFF
TRBV5-1	TRBJ2-1	15	CASSLGAGDTNEQFF
TRBV2	TRBJ2-5	12	CASRREEETQYF
TRBV6-6	TRBJ2-2	15	CASSYRSTSSGELFF
TRBV4-3	TRBJ1-5	15	CASSQAAGGNQPQHF
TRBV6-1	TRBJ2-7	14	CASSSEGRSYEQYF
TRBV9	TRBJ2-5	15	CASSLLAEFQETQYF
TRBV5-6	TRBJ2-5	16	CASSLADRGSQETQYF
TRBV28	TRBJ2-7	15	CASSPLGTESYEQYF
TRBV2	TRBJ1-1	14	CASRDDRSGTEAFF
TRBV7-9	TRBJ2-2	17	CASSFRIPPANTGELFF
TRBV30	TRBJ2-7	12	CAWTRGLRRQYF
TRBV7-9	TRBJ2-5	14	CASSFRRVVETQYF
TRBV7-6	TRBJ2-7	15	CASSLGATFTYEQYF
TRBV5-1	TRBJ2-1	16	CASSPGTGIFVNEQFF
TRBV6-5	TRBJ2-2	15	CASSLRGSDTGELFF
TRBV7-9	TRBJ2-7	14	CASSPSRQPYEQYF
TRBV7-9	TRBJ2-7	13	CASSPFSGAEQYF
TRBV18	TRBJ1-3	16	CASSPNDGQVGNTIYF
TRBV15	TRBJ1-3	15	CATSSGHLTGNTIYF
TRBV7-8	TRBJ2-7	14	CASSWRTESYEQYF
TRBV7-9	TRBJ2-1	16	CASSLGDRGPYNEQFF